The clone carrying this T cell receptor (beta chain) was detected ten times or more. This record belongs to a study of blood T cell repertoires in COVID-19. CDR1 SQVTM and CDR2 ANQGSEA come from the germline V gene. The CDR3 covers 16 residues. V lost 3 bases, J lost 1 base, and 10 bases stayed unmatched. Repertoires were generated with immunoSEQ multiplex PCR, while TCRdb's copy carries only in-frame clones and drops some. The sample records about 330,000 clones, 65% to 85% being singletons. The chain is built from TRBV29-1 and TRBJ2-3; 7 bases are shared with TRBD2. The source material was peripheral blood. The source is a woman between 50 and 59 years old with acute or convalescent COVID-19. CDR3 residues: CSVEGGSGVGTDTQYF. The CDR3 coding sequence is TGCAGCGTTGAGGGTGGAAGCGGGGTGGGCACAGATACGCAGTATTTT.